This T cell receptor (beta chain) is from a study of T cells after posttransplantation cyclophosphamide. Study-level points and caveats: Skin or GI-infiltrating T cells shared few TRB sequences with blood.

Sampled 1 year posttransplant, controls received myeloablative marrow transplants, methotrexate and a calcineurin inhibitor. Trimming removed 5 bases at V and 1 base at J, with 17 bases between. Germline V gene lookup returns CDR1 MDHEN and CDR2 SYDVKM. This CDR3 contains 16 residues. This table comes from immunoSEQ multiplex PCR, and its TCRdb copy is limited to in-frame clones, with some not included. The repertoire holds 20,000 to 25,000 clones, with roughly 90% as singletons. In the case of this clone: Its antigen is unidentified.

The TCR sequence derives from a female patient aged 50-59 years who received an allogeneic stem cell transplant from an unrelated donor, was CMV-positive, and had chronic GVHD only. Some T cells may possibly be graft donor cells. The chain joins TRBV28 to TRBJ2-5; no firm D call. The material was PBMCs, obtained after an allogeneic stem cell transplant with a calcineurin inhibitor and methotrexate. The CDR3 reads CASSGLSLTVQETQYF. CDR3 sequence (DNA): TGTGCCAGCAGTGGTCTTAGTTTAACAGTCCAAGAGACCCAGTACTTC.